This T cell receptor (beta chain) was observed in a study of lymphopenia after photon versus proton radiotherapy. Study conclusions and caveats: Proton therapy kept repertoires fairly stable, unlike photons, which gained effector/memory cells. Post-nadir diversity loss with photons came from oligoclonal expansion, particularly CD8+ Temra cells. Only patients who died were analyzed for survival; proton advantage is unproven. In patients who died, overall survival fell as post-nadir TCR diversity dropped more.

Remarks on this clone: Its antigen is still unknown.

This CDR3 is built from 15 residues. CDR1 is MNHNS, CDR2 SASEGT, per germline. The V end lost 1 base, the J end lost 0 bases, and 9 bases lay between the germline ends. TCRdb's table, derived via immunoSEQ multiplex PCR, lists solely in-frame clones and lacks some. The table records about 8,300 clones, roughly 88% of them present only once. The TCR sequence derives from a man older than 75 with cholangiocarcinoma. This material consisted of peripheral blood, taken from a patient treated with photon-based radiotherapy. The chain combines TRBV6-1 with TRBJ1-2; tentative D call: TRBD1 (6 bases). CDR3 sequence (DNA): TGTGCCAGCAGTGAAGGGTCAGGGGCTAACTATGGCTACACCTTC. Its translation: CASSEGSGANYGYTF.